The entry that follows covers one T cell receptor beta chain sequence. What it binds is unknown. CDR3 length equals 14 residues. Germline loops: CDR1 MNHNY, CDR2 SVGAGI (reference sequence). Trimming removed 8 bases from V and 4 bases from J, with 17 bases in between. Primers for the PCR totalled 60 Vbeta and 13 Jbeta. The method was immunoSEQ multiplex PCR; TCRdb's version includes in-frame clones alone and lacks a portion of them. The sample holds 100,000 or so clones, about 81% seen once. The data belong to a study of cytomegalovirus exposure and HLA in healthy donors. General study points: Per a prior analysis, the majority of TCR beta V segments were productive roughly 87% or roughly 30% of the time.

The sequenced sample consisted of PBMCs. This receptor was taken from a man in his forties or fifties in good health and CMV-seronegative. V gene TRBV6-6 combines with J gene TRBJ1-2; TRBD1 is a possible D gene (6 bases). The chain's CDR3 is CASGPGAPFYGYTF. For the CDR3, the DNA is TGTGCCAGCGGCCCAGGGGCCCCATTCTATGGCTACACCTTC.